A selection of T cell receptor beta chains follows, all from one sample in a study of blood T cell repertoires in COVID-19. Method: immunoSEQ multiplex PCR; TCRdb's copy keeps in-frame clones and lacks some. Of under 250,000 clones in the sample, 87% were seen once. Specimen: PBMCs or T cells enriched from blood (not recorded which). These receptors were taken from a woman younger than 45 with acute COVID-19. Both conserved end residues are part of each CDR3. The size entry is marked missing in some rows and otherwise reads once, few, many or a size class.

J gene,V gene,clone size,CDR3 protein
TRBJ1-6,TRBV18,.,CASSPGQGNSPLHF
TRBJ1-1,TRBV6-1,.,CASSEALGQGLGF
TRBJ1-6,TRBV11-2,.,CASSLEQGVHF
TRBJ1-1,TRBV9,.,CASSAWQGDTEAFF
TRBJ2-3,TRBV14,.,CASSAFGGGTDTQYF
TRBJ2-4,TRBV5-4,.,CASSLISGKKNIQYF
TRBJ2-2,TRBV10-3,once,CAIADGGHGELFF
TRBJ1-1,TRBV29-1,.,CSAKTRMNTEAFF
TRBJ2-1,TRBV7-2,.,CASRNSGGPGNEQFF
TRBJ2-2,TRBV14,.,CASSQELGFRTGELFF
TRBJ2-1,TRBV5-1,.,CASSLGGLANEQFF
TRBJ2-3,TRBV5-1,.,CASSLIRTGLADTQYF
TRBJ2-1,TRBV5-5,.,CASSLGTASYNEQFF
TRBJ1-2,TRBV27,.,CASRLRGGNLYGYTF
TRBJ2-7,TRBV19,once,CASSISGQGAHEQYF
TRBJ2-3,TRBV7-7,.,CASSPTSGASTDTQYF
TRBJ1-5,TRBV29-1,.,CSVAGFRDQPQHF
TRBJ2-1,TRBV10-1,.,CASSDSGGYNEQFF
TRBJ1-5,TRBV24-1,.,CATSDGGNQPQHF
TRBJ2-7,TRBV7-9,.,CASSPPGQATALYEQYF
TRBJ1-2,TRBV20-1,.,CSARMGGGYTF
TRBJ2-1,TRBV7-2,.,CASSFPPGGNSRSYNEQFF
TRBJ1-4,TRBV13,.,CASSFDRGLTNEKLFF
TRBJ2-1,TRBV4-3,.,CASSQDPLAGGRDEQFF
TRBJ1-6,TRBV5-1,once,CASSLFRNSPLHF
TRBJ2-1,TRBV18,.,CASSLESSYNEQFF
TRBJ1-2,TRBV19,.,CASQTGGSGYTF
TRBJ2-3,TRBV10-1,.,CASSPERGGTDTQYF
TRBJ1-5,TRBV19,once,CASSIASGMGNQPQHF
TRBJ2-3,TRBV19,once,CASSEGAEVDTQYF
TRBJ1-1,TRBV10-2,.,CASSTSGRAFF